Shown below are 19 T cell receptor beta chains from a single sample sequenced in a study of blood T cell repertoires in COVID-19. Assay: immunoSEQ multiplex PCR; the TCRdb copy retains only in-frame clones and omits some. The sample has 80,000 or so clones, roughly 81% seen once. Sequencing was done on a sample of peripheral blood. The receptors stem from a man in his 60s with COVID-19, enrolled during active disease.

The gene calls are TRBV5-1 and TRBJ2-2, with 7 bases aligning to TRBD1. Germline-derived CDR1 and CDR2 are SGHRS and YFSETQ. The CDR3 covers 15 residues. Trimming cost V 4 bases and J 0 bases; bases outside gene matches: 3. For the CDR3, the DNA is TGCGCCAGCAGCCGACAGGGATCGAACACCGGGGAGCTGTTTTTT. Translation gives CASSRQGSNTGELFF.

The rearrangement links TRBV7-2 to TRBJ2-7; tentative D call: TRBD1 (5 bases). V lost 5 bases to trimming and J lost 4 bases, with 15 bases between them. The germline V gene has CDR1 SGHTA and CDR2 FQGNSA. The CDR3 covers 14 residues. The chain's CDR3 is CASSPQQGVYEQYF. As DNA, the CDR3 is TGTGCCAGCAGCCCCCAGCAGGGCGTATACGAGCAGTACTTC.

This chain links TRBV3-1 (or the pseudogene TRBV3-2) with TRBJ2-5, with a tentative D call TRBD1 (5 bases). The CDR3 contains 16 residues. Germline V lookup: CDR1 LGHDT, CDR2 YNNKEL (reference sequence). Trimming shortened V by 4 bases and J by 3 bases, and 18 bases separated the two germline ends. This chain's CDR3 is CASSPSMKADKETQYF. The CDR3, as DNA: TGTGCCAGCAGCCCTAGTATGAAGGCGGACAAAGAGACCCAGTACTTC.

The chain recombines TRBV3-1 (or the pseudogene TRBV3-2) with TRBJ1-1; TRBD1 matches at 8 bases. Germline V gene sequence: CDR1 LGHDT, CDR2 YNNKEL (reference sequence). The CDR3 consists of 15 residues. J was trimmed by 5 bases and V by 5 bases; bases with no gene match: 10. As DNA, the CDR3 is TGTGCCAGCAGCAAAATACAGGGGGGCGGAACTGAAGCTTTCTTT. It is translated as CASSKIQGGGTEAFF.

The chain's CDR3 is CASSLFGTGVGRTEAFF. Here the CDR3 DNA reads TGTGCCAGCAGCTTATTCGGGACAGGGGTAGGTCGGACTGAAGCTTTCTTT. J is TRBJ1-1 and V is TRBV7-2; 10 bases are a match to TRBD1. The J segment lost 5 bases and the V segment lost 2 bases, leaving 11 bases of the junction unmatched. The length of the CDR3 is 17 residues. The V gene's germline CDR1 is SGHTA and CDR2 FQGNSA.

The chain carries TRBV7-2 and TRBJ2-2, with D hard to call. Germline V gene lookup returns CDR1 SGHTA and CDR2 FQGNSA. Between the trimmed V and J ends, which lost 3 bases and 7 bases, there was a span of 15 bases. The CDR3 consists of 15 residues. The CDR3: CASSLSVVSGGELFF. The CDR3 DNA sequence: TGTGCCAGCAGCTTGAGTGTGGTTTCGGGCGGGGAGCTGTTTTTT.

The rearrangement joins TRBV3-1 (or the pseudogene TRBV3-2) to TRBJ1-3; a possible D gene is TRBD1 (5 bases). The ends were cut back, 0 bases at V and 4 bases at J, with 7 bases in the middle. There are 14 residues in the CDR3. The germline V gene encodes CDR1 LGHDT and CDR2 YNNKEL (reference sequence). The CDR3 nucleotides read TGTGCCAGCAGCCAAGATGGGGCAGGAAACACCATATATTTT. It translates to CASSQDGAGNTIYF.

The chain links TRBV9 to TRBJ1-2; D possibly corresponds to TRBD1 (5 bases). Germline CDR1 reads SGDLS; CDR2 reads YYNGEE. V was clipped by 4 bases and J by 4 bases, with 8 bases between them. The CDR3 length is 12 residues. DNA of the CDR3: TGTGCCAGCAGCCCGGGGGTCTATGGCTACACCTTC. It encodes CASSPGVYGYTF. Using reference TRBV9 and TRBJ1-2 for the parts outside the CDR3, the full variable domain is DSGVTQTPKHLITATGQRVTLRCSPRSGDLSVYWYQQSLDQGLQFLIQYYNGEERAKGNILERFSAQQFPDLHSELNLSSLELGDSALYFCASSPGVYGYTFGSGTRLTVV.

This clone was detected only once. This rearrangement joins TRBV5-1 to TRBJ2-6; D uncertain. CDR3 length equals 15 residues. From germline, CDR1 is SGHRS and CDR2 YFSETQ. V lost 0 bases, J lost 1 base, and 5 bases lay in between. The CDR3 DNA reads as TGCGCCAGCAGCTTGGAGGAGTCTGGGGCCAACGTCCTGACTTTC. This encodes CASSLEESGANVLTF.

The chain is built from TRBV7-3 and TRBJ2-3; no firm D call. This CDR3 contains 13 residues. Trimming pared 5 bases from V and 3 bases from J, leaving 9 bases between. Germline V gene lookup returns CDR1 SGHTA and CDR2 FQGTGA. The CDR3 DNA reads as TGTGCCAGCAGCGCCCAGAGGACAGATACGCAGTATTTT. Translation gives CASSAQRTDTQYF.

The V and J genes are TRBV5-1 and TRBJ2-5, with TRBD1 as a possible D gene (5 bases). Germline CDR1 SGHRS, CDR2 YFSETQ. V lost 2 bases, J lost 5 bases, and 16 bases lay in between. The CDR3 sequence is 15 residues long. DNA for the CDR3: TGCGCCAGCAGCTTCTGGGGTCAGGGCCAGGAGACCCAGTACTTC. Protein sequence: CASSFWGQGQETQYF.

This clone was seen a single time. V and J are TRBV5-1 and TRBJ2-7; TRBD2 matches 9 bases. There are 14 residues in the CDR3. V shed 5 bases and J 9 bases; nucleotides not matched to a gene: 12. Germline loops: CDR1 SGHRS, CDR2 YFSETQ. CDR3 sequence: CASSPGLAPRVQYF. The CDR3, as DNA: TGCGCCAGCAGTCCGGGACTAGCTCCTCGAGTGCAGTACTTC.

The rearrangement links TRBV2 to TRBJ2-7, with D possibly TRBD2 on 6 matching bases. Germline-derived CDR1 and CDR2 are SNHLY and FYNNEI. Trimming cost V 5 bases and J 3 bases, with 14 bases left between them. This CDR3 contains 14 residues. The CDR3 loop reads CASSPPGLVYEQYF. CDR3 DNA: TGTGCCAGCAGTCCCCCGGGACTCGTCTACGAGCAGTACTTC.

The rearrangement uses TRBV6-5 and TRBJ1-2; possibly TRBD1 for D (5 bases). Germline CDR1 MNHEY, CDR2 SVGAGI. Trimming left V 7 bases short and J 5 bases short, with 17 bases between. The CDR3 has 14 amino acids. The CDR3 here is CASNLNRRNYGYTF. The CDR3 DNA reads TGTGCCAGCAACCTCAACAGGCGGAATTATGGCTACACCTTC.

This clone has only a few counts. The chain is built from TRBV7-3 and TRBJ2-7; D is uncertain. This CDR3 contains 13 residues. Trimming cost V 5 bases and J 3 bases, with 11 bases left between them. Germline V gene data show CDR1 as SGHTA and CDR2 as FQGTGA. The CDR3 coding sequence is TGTGCCAGCAGCCCGTGGGCCGGCTACGAGCAGTACTTC. As protein: CASSPWAGYEQYF.

This rearrangement joins TRBV9 to TRBJ1-3; unclear D gene. The V gene lost 2 bases and the J gene lost 2 bases, with 8 bases spanning the gap. CDR3 length: 14 amino acids. Per the germline V gene, CDR1 is SGDLS and CDR2 is YYNGEE. The CDR3 nucleotides read TGTGCCAGCAGCGTTAGAAGTACTGGAAACACCATATATTTT. It yields the protein CASSVRSTGNTIYF.

The chain uses TRBV7-9 and TRBJ2-3; 9 bases map to TRBD2. This CDR3 region has 16 residues. The trim removed 5 bases at V and 6 bases at J, leaving 12 bases unmatched. The germline V gene encodes CDR1 SEHNR and CDR2 FQNEAQ (reference sequence). The CDR3 is CASSLDDAGGFDTQYF. DNA of the CDR3: TGTGCCAGCAGCCTCGACGACGCGGGGGGGTTTGATACGCAGTATTTT. The full variable domain, with the rest looked up from reference TRBV7-9 and TRBJ2-3, is DTGVSQNPRHKITKRGQNVTFRCDPISEHNRLYWYRQTLGQGPEFLTYFQNEAQLEKSRLLSDRFSAERPKGSFSTLEIQRTEQGDSAMYLCASSLDDAGGFDTQYFGPGTRLTVL.

The chain combines TRBV7-6 with TRBJ2-7; 8 nucleotides line up with TRBD1. This CDR3 contains 15 residues. J gave up 8 bases and V 5 bases, and 14 bases lay outside the gene matches. Germline CDR1 reads SGHVS; CDR2 reads FNYEAQ. CDR3 nucleotides: TGTGCCAGCAGCACCCCCTCCCGAGGACAGGGTCAGCAGTACTTC. Protein product: CASSTPSRGQGQQYF.

This clone is a singleton in its sample. The chain joins TRBV19 to TRBJ2-2; 9 positions agree with TRBD1. The trim removed 6 bases at V and 4 bases at J, leaving 6 bases unmatched. The CDR3 contains 15 residues. The germline CDR1 and CDR2 sequences are LNHDA and SQIVND (reference sequence). The CDR3 region is CASRAQGAGTGELFF. CDR3 bases: TGTGCCAGTAGGGCACAGGGGGCAGGCACCGGGGAGCTGTTTTTT.